The rows below give T cell receptor beta chains drawn from one sample of a study of blood T cell repertoires in COVID-19. This table comes from immunoSEQ multiplex PCR, and its TCRdb copy is limited to in-frame clones, with some not included. The sample records some 250,000 clones, nearly 90% being singletons. The source material was peripheral blood. Receptor source: a woman younger than 45 with acute or convalescent COVID-19. The CDR3 runs from the conserved cysteine through the conserved F or W. Fields, in order: D gene, V gene, clone size, J gene, CDR3 DNA, CDR3 protein. The D gene is left open where the match is weak. Clone size appears in some rows only: once, few, many, or a class for an expanded clone.

TRBD1	TRBV11-3	-	TRBJ1-6	TGTGCCAGCAGCAGCCCGGACCGGGACAGGGATAGTTCACCCCTCCACTTT	CASSSPDRDRDSSPLHF
-	TRBV7-9	-	TRBJ1-2	TGTGCCAGCAGCTTAGAGGCAGGGCTTAACTATGGCTACACCTTC	CASSLEAGLNYGYTF
-	TRBV5-1	-	TRBJ2-5	TGCGCCAGCAGCCGCAATGGTGAGCAGTACTTC	CASSRNGEQYF
TRBD2	TRBV11-3	once	TRBJ2-7	TGTGCCAGCAGCCCCAGGACTAGCGGATTCCTCTACGAGCAGTACTTC	CASSPRTSGFLYEQYF
TRBD2	TRBV10-3	-	TRBJ2-7	TGTGCCATCAGTGAGGGACTAGCGAGCTCCTACGAGCAGTACTTC	CAISEGLASSYEQYF
-	TRBV4-1	-	TRBJ1-1	TGCGCCAGCAGCCAAGGTGAAACAGCGAACACTGAAGCTTTCTTT	CASSQGETANTEAFF
-	TRBV15	few	TRBJ1-2	TGTGCCACCAGCAGAGATCGGAACAGGTACAATGGCTACACCTTC	CATSRDRNRYNGYTF
TRBD2	TRBV11-3	once	TRBJ2-1	TGTGCCAGCAGCTTAGATCTGGGGGGGAGCTCCTACAATGAGCAGTTCTTC	CASSLDLGGSSYNEQFF
TRBD2	TRBV7-8	-	TRBJ2-3	TGTGCCAGCAGCCTACGGACTAGCGGGATTAGCACAGATACGCAGTATTTT	CASSLRTSGISTDTQYF
-	TRBV6-2/TRBV6-3	once	TRBJ2-5	TGTGCCAGCAGTTACGGGTTAATGGGAGGAGAGACCCAGTACTTC	CASSYGLMGGETQYF
TRBD1	TRBV7-9	-	TRBJ1-1	TGTGCCAGCAGCTTAGGACAGGGAGATACTGAAGCTTTCTTT	CASSLGQGDTEAFF
TRBD1	TRBV5-6	-	TRBJ1-4	TGTGCCAGCAGCCCCACAGGGGGCTTCAATGAAAAACTGTTTTTT	CASSPTGGFNEKLFF
-	TRBV7-2	-	TRBJ1-1	TGTGCCAGCAGCTCGGGGACTGAAGCTTTCTTT	CASSSGTEAFF
-	TRBV30	-	TRBJ1-6	TGTGCCTGGAGGGATTACAGGGTTAATAATTCACCCCTCCACTTT	CAWRDYRVNNSPLHF
-	TRBV19	-	TRBJ1-4	TGTGCCAGTAGTATAAATAGGGGTAGGGAAAAACTGTTTTTT	CASSINRGREKLFF
-	TRBV19	-	TRBJ1-4	TGTGCCAGTAGTATAGGTTTCGGCAGGCCCAATGAAAAACTGTTTTTT	CASSIGFGRPNEKLFF
TRBD2	TRBV29-1	-	TRBJ2-7	TGCAGCCCCGCGGGGGGGGGAGGCGAGCAGTACTTC	CSPAGGGGEQYF
TRBD1	TRBV29-1	-	TRBJ2-3	TGCAGCGTTGGTACGGACAGGGTCACAGATACGCAGTATTTT	CSVGTDRVTDTQYF
-	TRBV5-1	-	TRBJ2-3	TGCGCCAGCAGCCCTGAGGGTAGCACAGATACGCAGTATTTT	CASSPEGSTDTQYF
-	TRBV7-2	-	TRBJ2-1	TGTGCCAGCAGCTTAGACGGGAACAATGAGCAGTTCTTC	CASSLDGNNEQFF
-	TRBV6-5	-	TRBJ2-1	TGTGCCAGCAGGGAGGGTTTCCCCAATGAGCAGTTCTTC	CASREGFPNEQFF
TRBD1	TRBV30	once	TRBJ2-6	TGTGCCTGGAGTGGGGGGACAGGGAATGCTGGGGCCAACGTCCTGACTTTC	CAWSGGTGNAGANVLTF
-	TRBV27	-	TRBJ2-3	TGTGCCACCTCGTCCGGGAGCCTATCCACAGATACGCAGTATTTT	CATSSGSLSTDTQYF
TRBD1	TRBV7-6	once	TRBJ2-7	TGTGCCAGCAGCCGGAGCGGACAGGGCCTTGGCGTGCTATCCTACGAGCAGTACTTC	CASSRSGQGLGVLSYEQYF
-	TRBV7-3	once	TRBJ2-3	TGTGCCAGCAGCTTAGCAGGCGGGATGCTCGATACGCAGTATTTT	CASSLAGGMLDTQYF
TRBD2	TRBV11-3	once	TRBJ2-3	TGTGCCAGCAGCTCCAATAGCGGGAGGGCCACAGATACGCAGTATTTT	CASSSNSGRATDTQYF
TRBD2	TRBV7-2	-	TRBJ2-3	TGTGCCAGCAGCTTAGTTGGCGGGAGCGGCACAGATACGCAGTATTTT	CASSLVGGSGTDTQYF
-	TRBV5-5	-	TRBJ2-1	TGTGCCAGCAGCCCCATAGGGTCTACAAGGGGGAAATACAATGAGCAGTTCTTC	CASSPIGSTRGKYNEQFF
TRBD1	TRBV19	-	TRBJ2-3	TGTGCCAGTACCAGGACAGGGTTTGATACGCAGTATTTT	CASTRTGFDTQYF
TRBD1	TRBV13	-	TRBJ2-7	TGTGCCAGCAGGGGACAGGGTGTTGCCGAGCAGTACTTC	CASRGQGVAEQYF
-	TRBV11-3	-	TRBJ2-1	TGTGCCAGCAAATCGGGAGTCTGGGGCGATGAGCAGTTCTTC	CASKSGVWGDEQFF
-	TRBV24-1	-	TRBJ2-3	TGTGCCACCAGTGATACTCAGACGGGAGCAGATACGCAGTATTTT	CATSDTQTGADTQYF
-	TRBV4-3	few	TRBJ2-7	TGCGCCAGCAGCCAAGATGTGCGGGGCTCCTACGAGCAGTACTTC	CASSQDVRGSYEQYF
-	TRBV6-5	-	TRBJ1-3	TGTGCCAGCAGTTATGGCCTCTCTGGAAACACCATATATTTT	CASSYGLSGNTIYF
-	TRBV27	few	TRBJ2-2	TGTGCCAGCAGTTTATCCGCGGACAGAAGAAACGACACCGGGGAGCTGTTTTTT	CASSLSADRRNDTGELFF
-	TRBV5-6	-	TRBJ2-5	TGTGCCAGCAGCGGGGGGGGCAGGGAGACCCAGTACTTC	CASSGGGRETQYF
TRBD1	TRBV19	-	TRBJ1-5	TGTGCCACCGGACAGGGAGGTCAGCCCCAGCATTTT	CATGQGGQPQHF
-	TRBV5-6	-	TRBJ1-6	TGTGCCAGCAGCTTGGCGACGGGAGTCACCTATAATTCACCCCTCCACTTT	CASSLATGVTYNSPLHF
-	TRBV12-3/TRBV12-4	once	TRBJ2-5	TGTGCCAGCAGTCCCAAGGAGCACGGGACCCAGTACTTC	CASSPKEHGTQYF
-	TRBV2	-	TRBJ2-1	TGTGCCAGCAGTGATAGCAGGGGGGTTGTAAATGAGCAGTTCTTC	CASSDSRGVVNEQFF
-	TRBV15	few	TRBJ1-5	TGTGCCACCAGCAGAGATAACCGGGGAAGCAATCAGCCCCAGCATTTT	CATSRDNRGSNQPQHF